This T cell receptor beta chain is drawn from a study of a mutant IDH1 vaccine in newly diagnosed glioma. The CDR3 totals 14 residues. Germline V gene lookup returns CDR1 MGHRA and CDR2 YSYEKL. With 0 bases removed from V and 2 bases from J, the gap between germline ends came to 8 bases. TCRdb's copy holds only in-frame clones and misses some; the assay was immunoSEQ multiplex PCR. The sample lists about 88,000 clones; over 75% were seen once. Time point meaning: baseline, week 1 (first vaccination visit). Treatment reported: pre-vaccination baseline after standard-of-care therapy. Donor diagnoses consisted of new WHO grade 3 or 4 IDH1-mutant, ATRX-lost astrocytomas.

The receptor's source is a man aged 40-50 years with glioma. Some clones in this sample may be carry-over from other donors' samples. The sample was PBMCs, taken from a glioma patient treated with radiotherapy, temozolomide or both. The chain combines TRBV4-1 with TRBJ2-7, with D unclear. CDR3 sequence (DNA): TGCGCCAGCAGCCAAGAGATAGGGCCCTACGAGCAGTACTTC. This gives the protein CASSQEIGPYEQYF.